A selection of T cell receptor beta chains follows, all from one sample in a study of identifying expanded T cells in peripheral blood. The protocol was immunoSEQ multiplex PCR, while the TCRdb copy is restricted to in-frame clones and leaves out a portion. The data show 95,000 to 100,000 clones, roughly 85% seen once. The specimen was blood. These TCRs come from a person between 18 and 69 years old in good health. CDR3s leave out the opening cysteine and the closing phenylalanine or tryptophan.

>TRBV7-6|TRBJ2-5|12
ASSPYGFQETQY
>TRBV19|TRBJ1-1|11
ASRAIMNTEAF
>TRBV2|TRBJ2-1|16
ASSESADNGKLDVEQF
>TRBV11-2|TRBJ2-1|15
ASSLLPSGGGGNEQF
>TRBV6-1|TRBJ2-5|12
ASRTGGAGETQY
>TRBV2|TRBJ2-5|10
ATKGWQETQY
>TRBV11-2|TRBJ2-5|11
ASSRGVQETQY
>TRBV2|TRBJ2-6|12
ASSMLSGANVLT
>TRBV5-1|TRBJ2-7|13
ASSLGGGAAYEQY
>TRBV7-9|TRBJ2-7|11
ASSNRGVDEQY
>TRBV18|TRBJ2-1|10
ASSPEVNEQF
>TRBV21-1|TRBJ1-5|13
ASSKPGQAGRPQH
>TRBV5-6|TRBJ2-5|13
ASGGLAAGQETQY
>TRBV7-2|TRBJ2-7|14
ASSLASGGQSYEQY
>TRBV29-1|TRBJ1-2|13
SVELPRGRNYGYT
>TRBV11-2|TRBJ1-4|12
ASSLSPVGEKLF
>TRBV4-3|TRBJ2-4|16
ASSQDEIGLAGVNIQY
>TRBV5-1|TRBJ1-6|11
ASSLEVNSPLH
>TRBV7-8|TRBJ2-5|19
ASSLGRGGTRYFEFQETQY
>TRBV14|TRBJ2-7|14
ASSQEVGQGSHEQY
>TRBV5-6|TRBJ1-2|12
ASSPGRANYGYT
>TRBV19|TRBJ1-2|12
ASSIGGGLDGYT
>TRBV9|TRBJ2-5|13
ASSVDGGNQETQY
>TRBV2|TRBJ1-4|11
ATGQGVNEKLF
>TRBV6-1|TRBJ2-5|13
ANSLSGTWAETQY
>TRBV13|TRBJ1-2|13
ASSSLRDRGGGYT
>TRBV13|TRBJ1-2|12
ASSLRASNYGYT
>TRBV28|TRBJ1-2|13
ASTPGQWGDGGYT
>TRBV4-1|TRBJ2-5|13
ASSQTQGGPETQY